Below are 23 T cell receptor beta chains sequenced from a single sample in a study of beta chain features in type 1 diabetes. Study results and caveats: Shortening of TCRB CDR3s, moderate but significant, appeared in all four CD4+ subsets of Type 1 diabetes patients.

Sequenced material consisted of expressed TCRB transcripts (all of the isolated RNA was reverse transcribed). This table comes from immunoSEQ multiplex PCR, and its TCRdb copy is limited to in-frame clones, with some not included. Found here are 150,000 to 190,000 clones, approximately 10% of them singletons; the top ten hold 0.5%. These TCRs' antigens remain unknown. The material sequenced was central memory CD4+ T cells from blood. Every receptor here comes from a man aged 30-40 years with type 1 diabetes.

This clone was counted only a few times. The chain couples TRBV30 to TRBJ2-4; the D is unclear. Trimming shortened V by 0 bases and J by 9 bases, and 9 bases separated the two germline ends. The CDR3 has 12 residues. Looked up from germline, CDR1 is GTSNPN and CDR2 is SVGIG (reference sequence). The CDR3 spells CAWSVSWSIQYF. The CDR3 coding sequence is TGTGCCTGGAGTGTAAGTTGGAGCATTCAGTACTTC.

J is TRBJ2-5 and V is TRBV4-2; D ambiguous. Trimming left V 4 bases short and J 2 bases short, with 17 bases between. The CDR3 sequence is 16 residues long. The germline V gene has CDR1 LGHNA and CDR2 YNFKEQ. CDR3: CASSRSPNLNQETQYF. The CDR3 DNA is TGTGCCAGCAGCCGATCTCCCAACTTGAATCAAGAGACCCAGTACTTC.

The chain has TRBV5-5 and TRBJ1-1, with D hard to call. The V end lost 0 bases, the J end lost 1 base, and 4 bases lay between the germline ends. This CDR3 has 13 residues. Germline lookup yields CDR1 SGHKS and CDR2 YYEKEE (reference sequence). CDR3 sequence: CASSLDWNTEAFF. DNA for the CDR3: TGTGCCAGCAGCTTGGACTGGAACACTGAAGCTTTCTTT.

This clone was counted a few times. The chain carries TRBV18 and TRBJ2-7; 13 nucleotides agree with TRBD2. The CDR3 contains 15 residues. The V and J ends lost 4 bases and 2 bases, in that order; junction bases with no gene match: 2. Per the germline V gene, CDR1 is KGHSH and CDR2 is LQKENI. For the CDR3, the DNA is TGTGCCAGCTCACTACTAGCGGGAGGGCCCTACGAGCAGTACTTC. Translation: CASSLLAGGPYEQYF.

This clone was seen only a few times. J is TRBJ2-7 and V is TRBV5-1, with a possible D match to TRBD2 (6 bases). Germline loops: CDR1 SGHRS, CDR2 YFSETQ. The CDR3 length is 13 residues. Deletions cut 1 base from V and 7 bases from J, with 12 bases between. In DNA, the CDR3 is TGCGCCAGCAGCTTGATTGGCGGGGAGGAGCAGTACTTC. Residues: CASSLIGGEEQYF.

The sample holds a few counts of this clone. The chain links TRBV7-9 to TRBJ2-7; D might be TRBD1 (6 bases). Germline CDR1 SEHNR, CDR2 FQNEAQ (reference sequence). CDR3 length: 14 amino acids. Trimming shortened V by 4 bases and J by 5 bases, and 15 bases separated the two germline ends. The CDR3 here is CASSSDRRGHEQYF. The CDR3 coding sequence is TGTGCCAGCAGCTCCGACCGCAGGGGCCACGAGCAGTACTTC.

The CDR3 is CASSGASTADTQYF. The CDR3 coding sequence is TGTGCCAGCAGTGGTGCAAGCACCGCAGATACGCAGTATTTT. The chain links TRBV2 to TRBJ2-3; D is uncertain. This CDR3 spans 14 amino acids. The germline V gene has CDR1 SNHLY and CDR2 FYNNEI. V was clipped by 4 bases and J by 4 bases, with 12 bases between them. Together with reference TRBV2 and TRBJ2-3, the CDR3 gives the full variable domain: EPEVTQTPSHQVTQMGQEVILRCVPISNHLYFYWYRQILGQKVEFLVSFYNNEISEKSEIFDDQFSVERPDGSNFTLKIRSTKLEDSAMYFCASSGASTADTQYFGPGTRLTVL.

In this sample, this clone turned up a few times. The sample carries other DNA sequences with the same CDR3. The chain couples TRBV19 to TRBJ2-1; the match to TRBD2 covers 12 bases. J gave up 4 bases and V 4 bases, and 2 bases lay outside the gene matches. The CDR3 has 15 residues. In germline, CDR1 is LNHDA, CDR2 SQIVND (reference sequence). The CDR3: CASSNLAGGYNEQFF. CDR3 nucleotide sequence: TGTGCCAGTAGTAATCTAGCGGGAGGGTACAATGAGCAGTTCTTC.

This clone occurred a few times. V is TRBV30 and J is TRBJ2-7; 11 positions agree with TRBD2. V lost 8 bases to trimming and J lost 7 bases; unmatched junction nucleotides: 7. CDR1 is GTSNPN, CDR2 SVGIG, per germline (reference sequence). The CDR3 consists of 12 residues. Written as DNA, the CDR3 is TGTGCCGCGGGTCTAGCGGGAGGAGAGCAGTACTTC. This codes for CAAGLAGGEQYF.

This chain links TRBV5-1 with TRBJ2-5, with 10 bases matching TRBD1. The junction had 2 bases not matched to a gene; V was cut back by 4 bases and J by 5 bases. The CDR3 totals 13 residues. Germline assignment: CDR1 SGHRS and CDR2 YFSETQ. The CDR3 region has the DNA TGCGCCAGCAGCGTGGGACAGGGGGAGACCCAGTACTTC. Translation gives CASSVGQGETQYF.

With regard to this clone: This sample also contains other DNA sequences that code for the same CDR3. The V call is TRBV18, the J call TRBJ2-3; D remains ambiguous. Germline CDR1 KGHSH, CDR2 LQKENI. This CDR3 contains 14 residues. Between the trimmed V and J ends, which lost 3 bases and 0 bases, there was a span of 7 bases. This chain's CDR3 is CASSPSRSTDTQYF. Written as DNA, the CDR3 is TGTGCCAGCTCACCTAGTCGCAGCACAGATACGCAGTATTTT.

The V call is TRBV6-5, the J call TRBJ1-1; D is ambiguous. Germline assignment: CDR1 MNHEY and CDR2 SVGAGI. The length of the CDR3 is 12 residues. Trimming cost V 6 bases and J 1 base, with 6 bases left between them. This chain's CDR3 is CASRRGNTEAFF. The CDR3 nucleotides read TGTGCCAGCAGAAGAGGGAACACTGAAGCTTTCTTT.

This clone has a handful of counts. This chain connects TRBV7-2 to TRBJ2-7, with unresolved D. The CDR3 is 13 amino acids. Trimming took off 4 bases at V and 5 bases at J, with 12 bases between the two ends. Looked up from germline, CDR1 is SGHTA and CDR2 is FQGNSA. CDR3 amino acids: CASSSSQANEQYF. The CDR3 nucleotides read TGTGCCAGCAGCTCCTCCCAAGCGAACGAGCAGTACTTC.

The chain recombines TRBV2 with TRBJ2-2, with 7 bases lining up with TRBD1. Germline values: CDR1 SNHLY, CDR2 FYNNEI. The CDR3 has 15 residues. With V trimmed by 6 bases and J by 2 bases, 6 bases remained unmatched. The CDR3 spells CASRVGDSNTGELFF. The CDR3 DNA sequence: TGTGCCAGCAGGGTTGGGGACAGTAACACCGGGGAGCTGTTTTTT.

The CDR3 sequence is CASGGLQETQYF. For the CDR3, the DNA is TGTGCCAGCGGGGGACTACAAGAGACCCAGTACTTC. V is TRBV6-1 and J is TRBJ2-5, with 7 bases matching TRBD2. The germline gives CDR1 MNHNS, CDR2 SASEGT. V trimming: 8 bases; J trimming: 2 bases; junction bases outside the gene matches: 2. CDR3 length: 12 residues.

This chain uses TRBV6-5 with TRBJ1-2, with TRBD1 matching over 8 bases. The junction had 8 bases not matched to a gene; V was cut back by 5 bases and J by 6 bases. Germline CDR1 reads MNHEY; CDR2 reads SVGAGI. This CDR3 comprises 14 residues. The DNA of the CDR3 is TGTGCCAGCAGTAAGCAGGGGGCTTCGGATGGCTACACCTTC. Its translation is CASSKQGASDGYTF.

This clone was observed a handful of times. This rearrangement joins TRBV5-6 to TRBJ2-1; 7 bases map to TRBD2. Germline CDR1 is SGHDT and CDR2 is YYEEEE. The CDR3 runs to 13 residues. The ends lost 1 base at V and 9 bases at J; junction bases unmatched: 4. CDR3 protein: CASSLSGGSEQFF. In nucleotides, the CDR3 is TGTGCCAGCAGCTTGTCGGGAGGAAGTGAGCAGTTCTTC.

The chain joins TRBV28 to TRBJ1-2; TRBD1 is a possible D gene (5 bases). This CDR3 is 13 amino acids long. Germline CDR1 and CDR2: MDHEN and SYDVKM. Trimming removed 6 bases at V and 1 base at J, with 9 bases between. DNA of the CDR3: TGTGCCAGCAGGTCGGGGGGTAACTATGGCTACACCTTC. Amino acids: CASRSGGNYGYTF.

This chain joins TRBV19 and TRBJ1-5, with D tentatively TRBD1 (6 bases). The CDR3 runs 13 residues. Trimming took off 6 bases at V and 1 base at J, with 7 bases between the two ends. CDR1 LNHDA and CDR2 SQIVND come from the germline V gene (reference sequence). The CDR3 sequence: CASSGQSNQPQHF. The CDR3 region has the DNA TGTGCCAGTAGCGGACAGAGCAATCAGCCCCAGCATTTT.

The sample holds a few counts of this clone. The genes are TRBV18 and TRBJ2-7; D is undetermined. Deletions cut 11 bases from V and 1 base from J, with 12 bases between. This CDR3 spans 12 amino acids. The germline V gene encodes CDR1 KGHSH and CDR2 LQKENI. DNA of the CDR3: TGTGCCGGATGGCGGAAGTCCTACGAGCAGTACTTC. This gives the protein CAGWRKSYEQYF.

The genes are TRBV7-2 and TRBJ1-2; D not resolved. Germline assignment: CDR1 SGHTA and CDR2 FQGNSA. The CDR3 extends over 13 amino acids. The V end was cut by 3 bases, the J end by 1 base, with 6 bases between. For the CDR3, the DNA is TGTGCCAGCAGCTTCAACAGTAACTATGGCTACACCTTC. Translating it yields CASSFNSNYGYTF. The complete variable domain, with remaining parts taken from reference TRBV7-2 and TRBJ1-2, reads GAGVSQSPSNKVTEKGKDVELRCDPISGHTALYWYRQSLGQGLEFLIYFQGNSAPDKSGLPSDRFSAERTGGSVSTLTIQRTQQEDSAVYLCASSFNSNYGYTFGSGTRLTVV.

This clone showed up just a few times. The rearrangement uses TRBV11-2 and TRBJ2-3; 13 bases line up with TRBD2. The germline V gene has CDR1 SGHAT and CDR2 FQNNGV. J lost 2 bases, V lost 5 bases, and 7 bases had no gene match. The CDR3 contains 17 residues. The CDR3 bases are TGTGCCAGCAGCCCTAGACTAGCGGGAGGTCTCACAGATACGCAGTATTTT. This translates into CASSPRLAGGLTDTQYF.

There are a few counts of this clone. This chain joins TRBV7-9 and TRBJ1-3, with 7 positions matching TRBD1. Germline CDR1 and CDR2: SEHNR and FQNEAQ (reference sequence). With 4 bases clipped from V and 4 bases from J, the junction kept 4 bases outside the gene matches. This CDR3 spans 14 amino acids. The CDR3 DNA follows: TGTGCCAGCAGCTCGAGGGACAGAGGAAACACCATATATTTT. It encodes CASSSRDRGNTIYF.